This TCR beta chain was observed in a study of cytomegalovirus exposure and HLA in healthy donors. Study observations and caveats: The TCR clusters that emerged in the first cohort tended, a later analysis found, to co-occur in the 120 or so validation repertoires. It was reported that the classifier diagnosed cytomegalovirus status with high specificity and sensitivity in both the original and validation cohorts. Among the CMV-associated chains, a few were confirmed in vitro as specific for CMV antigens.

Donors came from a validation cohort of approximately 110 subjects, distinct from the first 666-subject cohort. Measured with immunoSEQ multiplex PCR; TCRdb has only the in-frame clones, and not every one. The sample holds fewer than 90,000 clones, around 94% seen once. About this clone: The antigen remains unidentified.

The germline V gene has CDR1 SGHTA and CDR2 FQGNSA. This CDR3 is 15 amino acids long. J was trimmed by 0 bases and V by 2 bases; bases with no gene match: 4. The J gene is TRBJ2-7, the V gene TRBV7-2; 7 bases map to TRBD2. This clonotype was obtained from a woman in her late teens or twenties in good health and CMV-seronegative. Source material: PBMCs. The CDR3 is CASSLSSGDSYEQYF. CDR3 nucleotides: TGTGCCAGCAGCTTATCGAGCGGGGACTCCTACGAGCAGTACTTC.